The 3 T cell receptor beta chains listed next were all sequenced from one sample in a study of tumor and adjacent non-tumor tissue in lung cancer. The library came from three nested PCR rounds adapted from ARM-PCR protocols. TCRdb re-derived calls from the multiplex PCR reads in MiXCR, one entry per CDR3 protein. Counted here are around 99,000 distinct CDR3 sequences, 60% to 65% occurring once; the ten biggest clones make up 19%. No cell sorting was done before RNA was extracted from the tissue. Distant lung tissue was collected more than 3 cm away from the tumor edge. Input material: distant non-tumor lung tissue. The receptors here all came from a man aged 55 to 69 with non-small cell lung cancer.

A word on this clonotype: One end of the junction varies from germline; a read error may be responsible. This chain uses TRBV6-5 with TRBJ2-3; a possible D gene is TRBD2 (6 bases). CDR3 size: 18 residues. CDR1 MNHEY and CDR2 SVGAGI come from the germline V gene. This CDR3 reads CVSSSGSGLGTSIDTQYF. Written as DNA, the CDR3 is TGTGTCAGCAGTTCAGGATCCGGTCTGGGAACTAGCATAGATACGCAGTATTTT.

Details on this clonotype: One junction end disagrees with the germline gene, perhaps due to a read error. The gene calls are TRBV4-2 and TRBJ2-3; 8 nucleotides line up with TRBD1. The CDR3 length is 17 residues. From germline, CDR1 is LGHNA and CDR2 YNFKEQ. The CDR3 DNA sequence: TGTGCCAGCAGCCAAGAGGGGACAGGAGCGGTCACAGATACGCGGTATTTT. This codes for CASSQEGTGAVTDTRYF.

The chain has TRBV7-9 and TRBJ2-1; either TRBD1 or TRBD2 may fit D (6 bases each). Trimming removed 1 base from V and 1 base from J, with 14 bases in between. The CDR3 consists of 17 residues. CDR1 and CDR2 from the germline V gene are SEHNR and FQNEAQ (reference sequence). The CDR3 protein is CASSLVPGGSSYNEQFF. The CDR3 DNA follows: TGTGCCAGCAGCTTAGTCCCCGGGGGCAGTTCCTACAATGAGCAGTTCTTC.